This record looks at one T cell receptor beta chain sequence and its context. Its antigen remains unidentified. The data are from a study of shared clonotypes between healthy human individuals. Study findings and constraints: With few donors, the genetic and exposure-history diversity represented was limited.

This CDR3 comprises 15 residues. CDR1 is LGHNA and CDR2 is YNFKEQ in the germline V gene. Investigators spread the genomic DNA of each subset evenly over several immunoSEQ plates. Authors' data handling: Because ImmunoSEQ provided only junction sequences with no quality scores, the filtering differed. Libraries were prepared by immunoSEQ multiplex PCR; TCRdb keeps only in-frame clonotypes and omits some of them. V and J calls plus clone size are reproduced from that table; the DNA served to infer D and trimming. Here the sample spans 450,000 to 600,000 clones, 79% being singletons. The J gene is TRBJ2-5, the V gene TRBV4-2; D may be TRBD2 (6 bases). The better agreement between TRBJ2-7 and the DNA end casts doubt on the J call. The clonotype was recovered from a woman aged 40 to 50 in good health. Some clones in this sample may be carry-over from other donors' samples. The sequenced material came from PBMCs. In nucleotides, the CDR3 is TGTGCCAGCAGCCAAGGTCAGGACTATTCCTACGAGCAGTACTTC. Translation: CASSQGQDYSYEQYF.